This T cell receptor beta chain was identified during a study of blood T cell repertoires in COVID-19. CDR3 length: 14 amino acids. Trimming cost V 5 bases and J 0 bases, with 8 bases left between them. Germline CDR1 reads SGHVS; CDR2 reads FNYEAQ. Only in-frame clones appear in the TCRdb table, and some are missing; sequencing was by immunoSEQ multiplex PCR. In the table there are almost 30,000 clones, about 80% of which are singletons. The gene calls are TRBV7-6 and TRBJ1-3; D is ambiguous. The sequence was obtained from a woman in her 70s with acute or convalescent COVID-19. Sequenced material: peripheral blood. CDR3 sequence (DNA): TGTGCCAGCAGCCCTAAGAGCTCTGGAAACACCATATATTTT. Its translation is CASSPKSSGNTIYF.